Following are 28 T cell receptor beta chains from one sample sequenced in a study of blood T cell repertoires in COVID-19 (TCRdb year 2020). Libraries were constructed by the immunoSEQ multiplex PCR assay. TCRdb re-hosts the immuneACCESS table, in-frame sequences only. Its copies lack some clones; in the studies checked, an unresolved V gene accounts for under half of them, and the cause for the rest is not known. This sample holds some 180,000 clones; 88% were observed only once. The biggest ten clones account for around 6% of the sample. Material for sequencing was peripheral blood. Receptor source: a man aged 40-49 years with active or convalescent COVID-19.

The chain's CDR3 is CASSPLTSGSYEQYF. As DNA, the CDR3 is TGCGCCAGCAGCCCCCTGACTAGCGGGAGCTACGAGCAGTACTTC. This chain links TRBV5-1 with TRBJ2-7; 12 bases line up with TRBD2. The CDR3 runs 15 residues. J was trimmed by 3 bases and V by 4 bases; bases with no gene match: 5. The V gene's germline CDR1 is SGHRS and CDR2 YFSETQ.

This CDR3 reads CASSQGLGGVEAFF. CDR3 coding DNA: TGCGCCAGCAGCCAAGGGCTGGGGGGAGTTGAAGCTTTCTTT. The V and J genes are TRBV4-3 and TRBJ1-1; tentative D call: TRBD1 (5 bases). V was trimmed by 1 base and J by 7 bases, leaving 13 bases between them. Per the germline V gene, CDR1 is LGHNA and CDR2 is YSLEER. The CDR3 has 14 amino acids.

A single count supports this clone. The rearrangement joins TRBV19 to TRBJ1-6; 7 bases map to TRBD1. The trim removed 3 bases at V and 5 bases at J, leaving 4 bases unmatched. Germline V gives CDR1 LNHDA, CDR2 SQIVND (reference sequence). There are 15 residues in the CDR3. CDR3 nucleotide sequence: TGTGCCAGTAGTATCACCGGACAGGATAATTCACCCCTCCACTTT. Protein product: CASSITGQDNSPLHF.

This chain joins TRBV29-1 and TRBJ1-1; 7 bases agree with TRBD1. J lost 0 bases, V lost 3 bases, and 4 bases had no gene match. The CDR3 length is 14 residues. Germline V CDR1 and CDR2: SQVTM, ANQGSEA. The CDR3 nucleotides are TGCAGCGTTGATCTGACAGGGATGAACACTGAAGCTTTCTTT. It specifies CSVDLTGMNTEAFF.

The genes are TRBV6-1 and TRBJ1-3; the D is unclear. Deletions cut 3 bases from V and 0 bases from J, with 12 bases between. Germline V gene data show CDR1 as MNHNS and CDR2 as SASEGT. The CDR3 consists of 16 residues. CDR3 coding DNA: TGTGCCAGCAGTGATCTTCCAGGTCCCTCTGGAAACACCATATATTTT. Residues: CASSDLPGPSGNTIYF.

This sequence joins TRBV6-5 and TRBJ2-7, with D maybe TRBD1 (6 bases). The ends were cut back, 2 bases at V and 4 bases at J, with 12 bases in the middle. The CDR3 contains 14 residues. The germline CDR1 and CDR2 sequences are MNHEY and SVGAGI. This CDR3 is CASSYTQGPYEQYF. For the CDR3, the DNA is TGTGCCAGCAGTTACACCCAGGGGCCGTACGAGCAGTACTTC.

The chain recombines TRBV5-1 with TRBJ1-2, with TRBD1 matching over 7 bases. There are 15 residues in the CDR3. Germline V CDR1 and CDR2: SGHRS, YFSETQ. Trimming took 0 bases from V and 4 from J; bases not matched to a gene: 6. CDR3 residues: CASSLEAQGGYGYTF. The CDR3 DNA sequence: TGCGCCAGCAGCTTGGAGGCCCAGGGGGGCTATGGCTACACCTTC.

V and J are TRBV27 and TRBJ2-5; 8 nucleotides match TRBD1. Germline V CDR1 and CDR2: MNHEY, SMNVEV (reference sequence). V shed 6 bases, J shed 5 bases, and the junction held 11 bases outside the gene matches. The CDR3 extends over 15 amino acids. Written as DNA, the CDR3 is TGTGCCAGCAGCCAGGGGGCGTTCGTTTCGGAGACCCAGTACTTC. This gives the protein CASSQGAFVSETQYF.

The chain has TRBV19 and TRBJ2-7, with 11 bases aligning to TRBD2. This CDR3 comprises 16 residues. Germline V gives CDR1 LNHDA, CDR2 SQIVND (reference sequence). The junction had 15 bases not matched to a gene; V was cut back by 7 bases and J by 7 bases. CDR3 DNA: TGTGCCAGTAACCGGGGACTAGCGGATCCAATGGGGGAGCAGTACTTC. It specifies CASNRGLADPMGEQYF.

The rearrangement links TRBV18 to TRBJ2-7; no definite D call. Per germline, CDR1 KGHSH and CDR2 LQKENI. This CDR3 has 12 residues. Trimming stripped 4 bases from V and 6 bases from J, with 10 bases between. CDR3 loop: CASSLYPSEQYF. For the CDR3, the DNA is TGTGCCAGCTCACTTTATCCTTCCGAGCAGTACTTC.

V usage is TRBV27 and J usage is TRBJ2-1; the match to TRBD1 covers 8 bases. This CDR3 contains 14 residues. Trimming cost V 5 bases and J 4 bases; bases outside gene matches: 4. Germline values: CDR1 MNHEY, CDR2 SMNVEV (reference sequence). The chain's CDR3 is CASSDRGGYNEQFF. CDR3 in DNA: TGTGCCAGCAGTGACAGGGGAGGTTACAATGAGCAGTTCTTC.

DNA of the CDR3: TGTGCCAGCAGCTTACTCGCGGGGACCTACAATGAGCAGTTCTTC. Its protein is CASSLLAGTYNEQFF. The gene calls are TRBV7-2 and TRBJ2-1; TRBD2 might be the D (6 bases). Trimming took 2 bases from V and 2 from J, leaving 10 bases between them. This CDR3 has 15 amino acids. Germline CDR1 reads SGHTA; CDR2 reads FQGNSA.

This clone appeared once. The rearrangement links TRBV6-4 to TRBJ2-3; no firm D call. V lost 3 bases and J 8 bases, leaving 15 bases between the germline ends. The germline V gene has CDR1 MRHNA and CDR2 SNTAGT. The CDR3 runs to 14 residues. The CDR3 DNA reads TGTGCCAGCAGTGAGACCTCAGGTGGATCTACGCAGTATTTT. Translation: CASSETSGGSTQYF.

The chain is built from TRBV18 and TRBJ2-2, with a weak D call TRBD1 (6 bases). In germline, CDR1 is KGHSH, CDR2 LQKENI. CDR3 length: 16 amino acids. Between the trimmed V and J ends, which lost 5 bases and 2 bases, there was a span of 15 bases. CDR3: CASSSKGQFNTGELFF. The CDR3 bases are TGTGCCAGCTCATCTAAAGGACAGTTTAACACCGGGGAGCTGTTTTTT.

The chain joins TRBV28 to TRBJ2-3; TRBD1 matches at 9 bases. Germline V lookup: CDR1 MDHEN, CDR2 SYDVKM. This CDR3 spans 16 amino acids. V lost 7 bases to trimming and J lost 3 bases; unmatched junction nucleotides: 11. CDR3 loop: CASIPPPGQGTDTQYF. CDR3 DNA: TGTGCCAGCATCCCTCCTCCGGGACAGGGAACAGATACGCAGTATTTT.

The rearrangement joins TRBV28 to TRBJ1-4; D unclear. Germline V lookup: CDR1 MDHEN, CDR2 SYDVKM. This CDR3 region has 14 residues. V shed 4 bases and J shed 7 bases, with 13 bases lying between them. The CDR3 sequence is CASSSLAGGEKLFF. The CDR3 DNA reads TGTGCCAGCAGTTCCCTTGCGGGTGGTGAAAAACTGTTTTTT.

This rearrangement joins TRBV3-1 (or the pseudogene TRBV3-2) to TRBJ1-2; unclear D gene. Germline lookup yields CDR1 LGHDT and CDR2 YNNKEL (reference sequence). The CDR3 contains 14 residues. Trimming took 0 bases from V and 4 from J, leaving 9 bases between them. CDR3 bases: TGTGCCAGCAGCCAAGATTTTACAGCCTATGGCTACACCTTC. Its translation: CASSQDFTAYGYTF.

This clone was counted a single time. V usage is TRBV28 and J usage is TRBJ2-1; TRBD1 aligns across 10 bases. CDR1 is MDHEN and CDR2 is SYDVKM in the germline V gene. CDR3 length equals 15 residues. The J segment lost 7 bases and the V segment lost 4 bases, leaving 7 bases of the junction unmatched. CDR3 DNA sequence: TGTGCCAGCAGTTCCCCCGGGACAGGGGTGAATGAGCAGTTCTTC. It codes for CASSSPGTGVNEQFF.

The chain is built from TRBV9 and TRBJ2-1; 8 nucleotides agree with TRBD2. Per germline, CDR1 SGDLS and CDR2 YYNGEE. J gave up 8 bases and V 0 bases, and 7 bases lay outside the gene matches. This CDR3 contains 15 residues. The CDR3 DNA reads TGTGCCAGCAGCGTAGGCCAGCGGGAGTTGGATGAGCAGTTCTTC. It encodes CASSVGQRELDEQFF.

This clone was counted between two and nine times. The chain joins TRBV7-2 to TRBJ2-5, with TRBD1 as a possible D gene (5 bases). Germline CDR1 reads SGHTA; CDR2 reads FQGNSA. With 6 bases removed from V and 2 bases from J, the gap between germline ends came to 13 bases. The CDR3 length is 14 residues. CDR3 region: CASSSRRTQETQYF. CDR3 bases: TGTGCCAGCAGTAGCCGACGGACACAAGAGACCCAGTACTTC.

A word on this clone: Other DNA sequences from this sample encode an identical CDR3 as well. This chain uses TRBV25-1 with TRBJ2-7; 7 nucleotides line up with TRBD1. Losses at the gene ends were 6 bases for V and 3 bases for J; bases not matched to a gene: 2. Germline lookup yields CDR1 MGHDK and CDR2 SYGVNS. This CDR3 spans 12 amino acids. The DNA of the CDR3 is TGTGCCAGCAGGACAGGGCTCTACGAGCAGTACTTC. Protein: CASRTGLYEQYF.

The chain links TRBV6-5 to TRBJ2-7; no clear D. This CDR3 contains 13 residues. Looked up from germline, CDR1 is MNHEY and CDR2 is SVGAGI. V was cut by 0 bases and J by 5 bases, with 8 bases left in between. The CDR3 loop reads CASSYSVEDEQYF. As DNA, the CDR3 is TGTGCCAGCAGTTACTCGGTCGAGGACGAGCAGTACTTC.

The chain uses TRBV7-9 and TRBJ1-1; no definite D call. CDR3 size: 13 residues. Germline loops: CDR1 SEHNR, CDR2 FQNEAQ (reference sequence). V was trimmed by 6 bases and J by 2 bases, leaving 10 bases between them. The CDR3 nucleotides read TGTGCCAGCAGACTCGGGGTTAACACTGAAGCTTTCTTT. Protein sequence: CASRLGVNTEAFF.

The CDR3 region is CSVDGETEAFF. CDR3 nucleotide sequence: TGCAGCGTTGATGGGGAGACTGAAGCTTTCTTT. The V call is TRBV29-1, the J call TRBJ1-1; D remains unclear. V lost 3 bases to trimming and J lost 5 bases, with 7 bases between them. The CDR3 covers 11 residues. Looked up from germline, CDR1 is SQVTM and CDR2 is ANQGSEA. Based on the CDR3 plus reference TRBV29-1 and TRBJ1-1, the full variable domain is SAVISQKPSRDICQRGTSLTIQCQVDSQVTMMFWYRQQPGQSLTLIATANQGSEATYESGFVIDKFPISRPNLTFSTLTVSNMSPEDSSIYLCSVDGETEAFFGQGTRLTVV.

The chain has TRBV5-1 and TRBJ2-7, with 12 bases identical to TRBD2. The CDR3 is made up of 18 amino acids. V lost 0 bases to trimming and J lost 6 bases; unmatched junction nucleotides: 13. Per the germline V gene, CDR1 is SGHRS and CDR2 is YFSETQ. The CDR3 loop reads CASSLAWQGASGRGEQYF. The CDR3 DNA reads TGCGCCAGCAGCTTGGCCTGGCAGGGGGCTAGCGGGAGGGGCGAGCAGTACTTC.

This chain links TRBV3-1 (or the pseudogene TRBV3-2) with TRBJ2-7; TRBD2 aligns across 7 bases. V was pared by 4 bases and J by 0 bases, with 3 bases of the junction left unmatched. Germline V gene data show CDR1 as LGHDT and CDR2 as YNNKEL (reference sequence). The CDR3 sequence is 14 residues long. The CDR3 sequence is CASSRDYVSYEQYF. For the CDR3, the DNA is TGTGCCAGCAGCCGGGACTACGTCTCCTACGAGCAGTACTTC.

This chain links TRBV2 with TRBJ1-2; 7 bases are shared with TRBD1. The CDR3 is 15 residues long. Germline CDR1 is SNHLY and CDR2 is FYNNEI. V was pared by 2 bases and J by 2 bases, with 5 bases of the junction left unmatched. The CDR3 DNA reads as TGTGCCAGCAGTGAAATGACAGGGTTGAACTATGGCTACACCTTC. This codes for CASSEMTGLNYGYTF.

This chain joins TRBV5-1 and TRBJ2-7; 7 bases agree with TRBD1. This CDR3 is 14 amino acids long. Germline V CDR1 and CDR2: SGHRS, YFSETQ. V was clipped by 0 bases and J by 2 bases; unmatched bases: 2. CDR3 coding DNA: TGCGCCAGCAGCTTGGAACAGGGGCCCTACGAGCAGTACTTC. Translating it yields CASSLEQGPYEQYF. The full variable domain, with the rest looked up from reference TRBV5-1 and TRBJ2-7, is KAGVTQTPRYLIKTRGQQVTLSCSPISGHRSVSWYQQTPGQGLQFLFEYFSETQRNKGNFPGRFSGRQFSNSRSEMNVSTLELGDSALYLCASSLEQGPYEQYFGPGTRLTVT.